The rows below give T cell receptor beta chains drawn from one sample of a study of blood T cells in healthy people across ages. TCRdb reanalysed the 5' RACE reads using MiXCR and keeps one entry per CDR3 protein. The table lists about 1.7 million distinct CDR3 sequences, 28% of them singletons. The source material was blood. These receptors originate from a woman between 25 and 40 years old in good health. Both conserved end residues are trimmed from each CDR3. D genes are given only for firm matches.

v_call,d_call,j_call,cdr3_aa
TRBV28,TRBD2,TRBJ2-5,ASRTAGGPGKAQY
TRBV24-1,NA,TRBJ1-2,ATSDDGLGYT
TRBV19,NA,TRBJ2-1,ASSQLSGCTYNEQF
TRBV5-1,NA,TRBJ2-5,ASSLEVFPETQY
TRBV7-9,TRBD2,TRBJ2-7,ASSSTTSGSFEQY
TRBV9,NA,TRBJ1-4,ASSAHPGGNEKRF
TRBV6-1,NA,TRBJ1-5,ASRHVDGAGQPQH
TRBV28,NA,TRBJ2-3,ASNLRGTDTQY
TRBV4-1,NA,TRBJ1-6,ASSLSVQGSPLH
TRBV10-3,NA,TRBJ2-1,AISARGSYNEQF
TRBV5-1,TRBD2,TRBJ2-7,ASSITSGIWVEQY
TRBV4-1,NA,TRBJ2-1,AGSHPRPYEQF
TRBV20-1,NA,TRBJ1-1,SASAGSDTEAF
TRBV20-1,NA,TRBJ2-3,SARKRTSTDTQY
TRBV12-3/TRBV12-4,NA,TRBJ2-1,ASSGTPGDDEQF
TRBV6-2/TRBV6-3,TRBD2,TRBJ2-4,ASSSYTGREGRNIQY